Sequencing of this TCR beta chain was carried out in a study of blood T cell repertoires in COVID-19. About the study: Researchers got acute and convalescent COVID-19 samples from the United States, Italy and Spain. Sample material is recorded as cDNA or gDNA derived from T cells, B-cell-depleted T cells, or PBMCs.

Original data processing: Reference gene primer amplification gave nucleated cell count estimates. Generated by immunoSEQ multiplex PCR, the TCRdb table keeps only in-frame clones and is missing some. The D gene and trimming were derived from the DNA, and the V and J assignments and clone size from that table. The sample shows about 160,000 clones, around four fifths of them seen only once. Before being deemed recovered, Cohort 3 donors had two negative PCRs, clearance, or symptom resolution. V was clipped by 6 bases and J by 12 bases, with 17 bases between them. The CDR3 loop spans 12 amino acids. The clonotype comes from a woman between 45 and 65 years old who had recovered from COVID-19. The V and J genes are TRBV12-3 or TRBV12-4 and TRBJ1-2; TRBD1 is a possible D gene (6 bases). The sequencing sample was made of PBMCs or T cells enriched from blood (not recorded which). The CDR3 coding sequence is TGTGCCAGCAGGACGCCGGGACACCTTCACACCTTC. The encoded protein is CASRTPGHLHTF.